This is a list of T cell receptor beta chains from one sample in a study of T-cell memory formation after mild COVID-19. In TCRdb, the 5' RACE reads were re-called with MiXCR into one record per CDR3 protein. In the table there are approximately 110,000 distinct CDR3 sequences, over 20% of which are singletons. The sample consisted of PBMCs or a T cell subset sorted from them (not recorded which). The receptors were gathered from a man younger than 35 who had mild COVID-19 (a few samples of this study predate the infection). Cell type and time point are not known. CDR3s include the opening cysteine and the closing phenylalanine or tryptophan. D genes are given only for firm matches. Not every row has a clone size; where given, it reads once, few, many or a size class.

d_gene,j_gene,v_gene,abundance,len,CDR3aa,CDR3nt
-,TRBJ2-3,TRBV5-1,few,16,CASSVSGLRSTDTQYF,TGCGCCAGCAGCGTCTCGGGCCTTAGAAGCACAGATACGCAGTATTTT
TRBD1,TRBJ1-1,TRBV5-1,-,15,CASSLQGARFTEAFF,TGCGCCAGCAGCTTACAGGGGGCGAGGTTCACTGAAGCTTTCTTT
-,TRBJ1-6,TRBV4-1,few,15,CASSLGQSFNSPLHF,TGCGCCAGCAGCCTCGGACAGAGTTTTAATTCACCCCTCCACTTT
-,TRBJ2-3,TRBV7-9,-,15,CASSHAGPGADTQYF,TGTGCCAGCAGCCATGCCGGGCCCGGGGCAGATACGCAGTATTTT
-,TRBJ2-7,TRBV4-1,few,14,CASSQVRGGYEQYF,TGCGCCAGCAGCCAAGTTAGGGGAGGCTACGAGCAGTACTTC
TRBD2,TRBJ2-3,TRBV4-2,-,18,CASSQEDSGGGLIDTQYF,TGTGCCAGCAGCCAAGAGGACAGCGGGGGGGGCCTTATAGATACGCAGTATTTT
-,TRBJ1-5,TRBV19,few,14,CASSPFGADQPQHF,-
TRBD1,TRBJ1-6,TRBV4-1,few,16,CASSQVIGQGGSPLHF,TGCGCCAGCAGCCAAGTTATCGGACAGGGAGGATCACCCCTCCACTTT
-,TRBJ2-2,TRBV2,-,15,CASSDWQGGTGELFF,TGTGCCAGCAGTGATTGGCAGGGAGGCACCGGGGAGCTGTTTTTT
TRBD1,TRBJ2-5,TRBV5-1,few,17,CASSFPLQGTFQETQYF,TGCGCCAGCAGCTTTCCCCTACAGGGGACATTCCAAGAGACCCAGTACTTC
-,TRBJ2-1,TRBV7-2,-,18,CASSLDFRPPPYYNEQFF,TGTGCCAGCAGCTTAGATTTTAGGCCCCCCCCCTACTACAATGAGCAGTTCTTC
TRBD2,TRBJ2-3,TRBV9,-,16,CASSEAAGGPADTQYF,TGTGCCAGCAGCGAGGCAGCGGGGGGGCCGGCAGATACGCAGTATTTT
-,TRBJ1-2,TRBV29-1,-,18,CSVVAFLGDIQRADGYTF,TGCAGCGTTGTGGCTTTCTTGGGGGACATCCAACGAGCCGACGGCTACACCTTC
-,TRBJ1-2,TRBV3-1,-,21,CASSQVSLEASWRRPRDGYTF,TGTGCCAGCAGCCAAGTCTCCCTGGAGGCGTCTTGGCGCAGACCACGGGATGGCTACACCTTC
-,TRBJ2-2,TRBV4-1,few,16,CASSQVAGGTTGELFF,TGCGCCAGCAGCCAAGTGGCAGGCGGTACCACCGGGGAGCTGTTTTTT
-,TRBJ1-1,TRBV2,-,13,CASSESVNTEAFF,TGTGCCAGCAGTGAGTCAGTGAACACTGAAGCTTTCTTT
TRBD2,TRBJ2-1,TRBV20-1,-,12,CSASGGADEQFF,TGCAGTGCTAGCGGGGGGGCCGATGAGCAGTTCTTC
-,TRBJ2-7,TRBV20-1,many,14,CSARGGAGGTEQYF,TGCAGTGCTAGAGGAGGCGCAGGTGGCACCGAGCAGTACTTC
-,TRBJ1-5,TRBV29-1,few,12,CSVADFNQPQHF,TGCAGCGTTGCGGATTTCAATCAGCCCCAGCATTTT
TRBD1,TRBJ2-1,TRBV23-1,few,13,CASSHPTGDEQFF,TGCGCCAGCAGTCACCCGACAGGGGATGAGCAGTTCTTC
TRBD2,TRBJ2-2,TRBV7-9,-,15,CASSHRDYNTGELFF,TGTGCCAGCAGCCATCGGGACTATAACACCGGGGAGCTGTTTTTT
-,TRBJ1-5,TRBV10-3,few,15,CAISEGPGGNQPQHF,TGTGCCATCAGTGAGGGACCTGGGGGCAATCAGCCCCAGCATTTT
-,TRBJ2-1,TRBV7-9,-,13,CASSMTAYNEQFF,TGTGCCAGCAGCATGACAGCTTACAATGAGCAGTTCTTC
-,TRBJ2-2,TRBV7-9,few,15,CASSFARSVTGELFF,TGTGCCAGCAGCTTCGCCAGGTCTGTCACCGGGGAGCTGTTTTTT
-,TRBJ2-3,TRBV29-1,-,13,CSPRDGNTDTQYF,TGCAGCCCCCGGGACGGAAACACAGATACGCAGTATTTT
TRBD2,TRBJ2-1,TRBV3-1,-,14,CASSQRTSYNEQFF,TGTGCCAGCAGCCAAAGGACTAGCTACAATGAGCAGTTCTTC
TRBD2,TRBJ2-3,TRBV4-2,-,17,CASSQRLAGGSTDTQYF,TGTGCCAGCAGCCAGCGACTAGCGGGGGGGAGCACAGATACGCAGTATTTT
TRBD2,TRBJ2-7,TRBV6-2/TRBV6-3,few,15,CASRPGTSGGYEQYF,TGTGCCAGCAGGCCCGGGACTAGCGGTGGCTACGAGCAGTACTTC
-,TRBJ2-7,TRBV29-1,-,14,CSVAVWTDFYEQYF,TGCAGCGTGGCCGTGTGGACGGATTTTTACGAGCAGTACTTC
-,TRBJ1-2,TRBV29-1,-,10,CSVSEYGYTF,TGCAGCGTTTCCGAGTATGGCTACACCTTC
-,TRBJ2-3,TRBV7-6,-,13,CASSRIMKDTQYF,TGTGCCAGCAGCCGTATAATGAAAGATACGCAGTATTTT
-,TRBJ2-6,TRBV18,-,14,CASSPGTGANVLTF,TGTGCCAGCTCACCAGGAACCGGGGCCAACGTCCTGACTTTC
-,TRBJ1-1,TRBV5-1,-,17,CASSIPLEGSGDTEAFF,TGCGCCAGCAGTATACCCCTTGAGGGTTCCGGGGACACTGAAGCTTTCTTT
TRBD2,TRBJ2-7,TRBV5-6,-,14,CASSLGLAAGEQYF,TGTGCCAGCAGCTTAGGACTAGCTGCCGGGGAGCAGTACTTC
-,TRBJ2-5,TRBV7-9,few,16,CASSFDSRNLQETQYF,TGTGCCAGCAGCTTTGACAGTCGAAACCTTCAAGAGACCCAGTACTTC
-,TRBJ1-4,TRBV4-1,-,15,CASSQEPVRDEKLFF,TGCGCCAGCAGCCAAGAGCCGGTCCGGGATGAAAAACTGTTTTTT
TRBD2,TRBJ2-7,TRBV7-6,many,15,CASSLSGGGQYEQYF,TGTGCCAGCAGCTTATCCGGCGGGGGGCAGTACGAGCAGTACTTC
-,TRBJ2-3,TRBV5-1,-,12,CASRPGADTQYF,TGCGCCAGCAGACCCGGGGCAGATACGCAGTATTTT
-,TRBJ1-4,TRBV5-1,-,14,CASSLNQAGEKLFF,TGCGCCAGCAGCTTGAACCAAGCTGGGGAAAAACTGTTTTTT